Here is one TCR beta chain with its context. Antigen: not known. This entry is derived from a study of STAT5B mutations in CD4+ large granular lymphocyte leukemia. Study-level findings and limits: Without HLA matching, higher CD4+ than CD8+ T-LGLL clonality could reflect small sample size. Compared with healthy controls (2/35), patient top clones favored TRBV06 (8/27).

The CDR3 has 15 amino acids. Trimming removed 5 bases from V and 2 bases from J, with 15 bases in between. The germline gives CDR1 SGDLS, CDR2 YYNGEE. Original handling: The detection floor for productive clonotype frequency was 2.59 x 10-5. Profiling relied on immunoSEQ multiplex PCR, and the TCRdb table lists in-frame clones only, not all of them. That table supplies the V and J calls and clone size; D and trimming were determined from the DNA. Altogether about 26,000 clones are present, roughly three quarters being singletons, with the ten largest covering around 0.99%. This chain joins TRBV9 and TRBJ2-3; possible D gene TRBD2, 5 bases. Sequencing was performed on CD4+ T cells from blood buffy coats. This TCR was sampled from a human donor in good health. The CDR3 nucleotides are TGTGCCAGCAGAGGAGCAGGAGGATCCACAGATACGCAGTATTTT. Translated: CASRGAGGSTDTQYF.